The clone carrying this TCR beta chain was counted ten times or more. Clinical symptoms, serum thyroxine and TRAb, thyroid ultrasound and orbital computed tomography were used for the diagnoses. The V gene end was trimmed by 5 bases and the J gene end by 5 bases; junction bases not matched to a gene: 1. The germline V gene has CDR1 SNHLY and CDR2 FYNNEI. The CDR3 consists of 13 residues. These data originate in a study of T cells in Graves' hyperthyroidism and ophthalmopathy. TCR beta CDR3 sequences were amplified from RNA transcripts. The TCR CDR3 first-round RT-PCR relied on the HTBI primer set. One entry per CDR3 protein results from TCRdb running MiXCR on the multiplex PCR reads. The sample carries hundreds of thousands of distinct CDR3 sequences, 38% recorded once.

Sequencing input: blood. The source is a man aged 18 to 29 with Graves' hyperthyroidism. This chain uses TRBV2 with TRBJ1-5; 9 bases map to TRBD1. In nucleotides, the CDR3 is TGTGCCAGCAGTACAGGGGGCTATCAGCCCCAGCATTTT. Protein product: CASSTGGYQPQHF. Full variable domain (outside the CDR3, taken from reference TRBV2 and TRBJ1-5): EPEVTQTPSHQVTQMGQEVILRCVPISNHLYFYWYRQILGQKVEFLVSFYNNEISEKSEIFDDQFSVERPDGSNFTLKIRSTKLEDSAMYFCASSTGGYQPQHFGDGTRLSIL.